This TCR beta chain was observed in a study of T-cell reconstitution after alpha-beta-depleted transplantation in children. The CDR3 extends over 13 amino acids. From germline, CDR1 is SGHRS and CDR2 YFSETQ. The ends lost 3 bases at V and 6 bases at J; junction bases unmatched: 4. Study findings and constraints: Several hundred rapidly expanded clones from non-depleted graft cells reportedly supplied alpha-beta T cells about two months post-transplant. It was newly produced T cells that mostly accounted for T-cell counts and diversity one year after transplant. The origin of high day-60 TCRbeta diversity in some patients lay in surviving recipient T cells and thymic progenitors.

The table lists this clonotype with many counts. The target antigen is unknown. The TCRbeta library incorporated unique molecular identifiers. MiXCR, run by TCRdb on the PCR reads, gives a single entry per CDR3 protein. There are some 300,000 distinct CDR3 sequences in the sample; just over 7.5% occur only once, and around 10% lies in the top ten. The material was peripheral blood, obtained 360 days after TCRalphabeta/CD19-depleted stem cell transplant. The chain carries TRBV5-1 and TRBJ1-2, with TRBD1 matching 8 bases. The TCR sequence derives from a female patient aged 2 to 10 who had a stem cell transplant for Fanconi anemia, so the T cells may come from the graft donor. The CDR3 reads CASSSGQGNGYTF. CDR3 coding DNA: TGCGCCAGCAGCTCCGGACAGGGAAATGGCTACACCTTC.